These 18 T cell receptor beta chains came from one sample sequenced in a study of T cells in Graves' hyperthyroidism and ophthalmopathy. Authors of the study amplified TCR beta CDR3 regions from RNA transcripts. The HTBI set primed first-round TCR CDR3 RT-PCR. MiXCR, applied by TCRdb to the multiplex PCR reads, yields one record per CDR3 protein. The table lists hundreds of thousands of distinct CDR3 sequences, 11% to 15% of them singletons. Sequenced: blood. All receptors come from a woman aged 18 to 35 with Graves' hyperthyroidism.

This clonotype was detected many times. The chain uses TRBV12-3 or TRBV12-4 and TRBJ2-3; D call uncertain. This CDR3 is 16 amino acids long. Trimming took 5 bases from V and 4 from J, leaving 19 bases between them. CDR3 amino acids: CASSLFGPKASDTQYF. The CDR3 bases are TGTGCCAGCAGTCTCTTCGGTCCAAAAGCATCAGATACGCAGTATTTT.

This clonotype showed up just a few times. The rearrangement joins TRBV20-1 to TRBJ2-4; 14 bases map to TRBD2. The CDR3 totals 16 residues. V shed 5 bases, J shed 0 bases, and the junction held 3 bases outside the gene matches. CDR1 and CDR2 from the germline V gene are DFQATT and SNEGSKA (reference sequence). CDR3 amino acids: CSAFGTSGGAKNIQYF. As DNA, the CDR3 is TGCAGTGCTTTCGGGACTAGCGGGGGAGCCAAAAACATTCAGTACTTC.

In its sample, this clonotype was seen a few times. This chain joins TRBV20-1 and TRBJ1-1; 7 bases match TRBD1. J lost 8 bases, V lost 3 bases, and 6 bases had no gene match. The CDR3 has 12 amino acids. Looked up from germline, CDR1 is DFQATT and CDR2 is SNEGSKA (reference sequence). CDR3 bases: TGCAGTGCTAGCCGGACAGGAGGGGAAGCTTTCTTT. It translates to CSASRTGGEAFF.

The chain joins TRBV6-2 or TRBV6-3 to TRBJ2-3; 12 bases match TRBD2. V lost 6 bases and J lost 7; bases outside the gene matches: 8. Germline V CDR1 and CDR2: MNHEY, SVGEGT. The CDR3 runs to 15 residues. The CDR3: CASRPGLAGVHTQYF. The CDR3 DNA sequence: TGTGCCAGCAGACCGGGACTAGCGGGTGTTCATACGCAGTATTTT.

The chain carries TRBV13 and TRBJ2-7; either TRBD1 or TRBD2 may supply D (5 bases each). In germline, CDR1 is PRHDT, CDR2 FYEKMQ (reference sequence). CDR3 size: 15 residues. V lost 5 bases and J lost 7, with 21 bases in between. CDR3 sequence: CASSPRLWGTGEQYF. The DNA for the CDR3 is TGTGCCAGCAGCCCGCGACTCTGGGGGACGGGGGAGCAGTACTTC.

This clonotype occurred a few times. V gene TRBV6-1 combines with J gene TRBJ2-7; 9 positions agree with TRBD1. The CDR3 is made up of 15 amino acids. In germline, CDR1 is MNHNS, CDR2 SASEGT. The V segment lost 8 bases and the J segment 5 bases; nucleotides outside the gene matches: 13. In DNA form, the CDR3 reads TGTGCCAGCGGAGACCACGGGACAGGGTGGAACGAGCAGTACTTC. It codes for CASGDHGTGWNEQYF.

This clonotype came up many times. The CDR3 DNA reads as TGTGCCAGCAGTGAAACCCGCGGGCAGTACTTC. Its protein product is CASSETRGQYF. This chain uses TRBV2 with TRBJ2-7; D unclear. V dropped 2 bases and J dropped 9 bases, with 8 bases sitting between them. CDR1 and CDR2 from the germline V gene are SNHLY and FYNNEI. The CDR3 totals 11 residues.

J is TRBJ2-1 and V is TRBV29-1, with TRBD2 as a possible D gene (6 bases). CDR1 and CDR2 (germline): SQVTM, ANQGSEA. CDR3 length equals 15 residues. Trimming removed 4 bases at V and 10 bases at J, with 23 bases between. DNA of the CDR3: TGCAGCGTTGGAATGGTTAGCGGACGCCCTATGGAGCAGTTCTTC. Amino acids: CSVGMVSGRPMEQFF.

This clonotype was detected a few times. The J gene is TRBJ2-1, the V gene TRBV24-1; 7 bases are a match to TRBD1. This CDR3 is 17 amino acids long. Germline loops: CDR1 KGHDR, CDR2 SFDVKD. Losses at the gene ends were 2 bases for V and 1 base for J; bases not matched to a gene: 7. Here the CDR3 DNA reads TGTGCCACCAGTGATTCTCGACAGGGATGGTCCTACAATGAGCAGTTCTTC. Amino acids: CATSDSRQGWSYNEQFF.

This clonotype was seen at least ten times. The CDR3 loop is CSARWGSEAFF. In nucleotides, the CDR3 is TGCAGTGCTAGGTGGGGCAGTGAAGCTTTCTTT. V gene TRBV20-1 combines with J gene TRBJ1-1; D perhaps matches TRBD1 (5 bases). The CDR3 totals 11 residues. The germline V gene has CDR1 DFQATT and CDR2 SNEGSKA (reference sequence). Trimming stripped 3 bases from V and 7 bases from J, with 9 bases between.

The V and J genes are TRBV4-1 and TRBJ2-3; TRBD2 agrees at 7 bases. The CDR3 sequence is 14 residues long. The V segment lost 2 bases and the J segment 6 bases; nucleotides outside the gene matches: 5. CDR1 MGHRA and CDR2 YSYEKL come from the germline V gene. CDR3 in DNA: TGCGCCAGCAGCCAACGACTAGCCCCGGATACGCAGTATTTT. Translated: CASSQRLAPDTQYF.

The DNA of the CDR3 is TGTGCCAGCAGCTCCCGCGGGAGGTCCTACGAGCAGTACTTC. Translation gives CASSSRGRSYEQYF. This chain joins TRBV3-1 and TRBJ2-7; TRBD2 matches at 8 bases. CDR1 is LGHDT, CDR2 YNNKEL, per germline (reference sequence). The CDR3 spans 14 residues. The ends lost 5 bases at V and 1 base at J; junction bases unmatched: 4.

The V gene is TRBV11-2, the J gene TRBJ2-5, with D possibly TRBD2 on 5 matching bases. Deletions cut 1 base from V and 1 base from J, with 16 bases between. Looked up from germline, CDR1 is SGHAT and CDR2 is FQNNGV. The CDR3 sequence is 17 residues long. The CDR3 nucleotides are TGTGCCAGCAGCTTAGGGTGGTCGGGAAAATCCCAAGAGACCCAGTACTTC. Its translation: CASSLGWSGKSQETQYF. Together with reference TRBV11-2 and TRBJ2-5, the CDR3 gives the full variable domain: EAGVAQSPRYKIIEKRQSVAFWCNPISGHATLYWYQQILGQGPKLLIQFQNNGVVDDSQLPKDRFSAERLKGVDSTLKIQPAKLEDSAVYLCASSLGWSGKSQETQYFGPGTRLLVL.

Many counts were recorded for this clonotype. J is TRBJ2-7 and V is TRBV6-1; 10 nucleotides match TRBD2. Germline V gene data show CDR1 as MNHNS and CDR2 as SASEGT. The CDR3 length is 14 residues. V lost 6 bases and J lost 2; bases outside the gene matches: 4. CDR3 DNA sequence: TGTGCCAGCAGCAAAGCGGGAGGGCCCTACGAGCAGTACTTC. Its protein product is CASSKAGGPYEQYF.

This chain uses TRBV5-4 with TRBJ2-3, with 7 bases matching TRBD2. Germline trimming cut 2 bases from V and 2 bases from J; bases unmatched to any gene: 5. The germline V gene has CDR1 SGHNT and CDR2 YYREEE (reference sequence). The CDR3 is 15 amino acids. CDR3 sequence reads: CASSFISGPTDTQYF. The CDR3, as DNA: TGTGCCAGCAGCTTCATTAGCGGGCCCACAGATACGCAGTATTTT. The whole variable domain, remainder taken from reference TRBV5-4 and TRBJ2-3, is ETGVTQSPTHLIKTRGQQVTLRCSSQSGHNTVSWYQQALGQGPQFIFQYYREEENGRGNFPPRFSGLQFPNYSSELNVNALELDDSALYLCASSFISGPTDTQYFGPGTRLTVL.

In this sample, this clonotype turned up a few times. The chain combines TRBV30 with TRBJ2-5; weak D call: TRBD2 (7 bases). Per germline, CDR1 GTSNPN and CDR2 SVGIG (reference sequence). V was cut by 1 base and J by 1 base, with 10 bases left in between. The length of the CDR3 is 14 residues. The CDR3, as DNA: TGTGCCTGGAGTGGGGGAGGGGGCCAAGAGACCCAGTACTTC. As protein: CAWSGGGGQETQYF.

This clonotype was observed many times. V is TRBV6-2 or TRBV6-3 and J is TRBJ2-7, with D perhaps matching TRBD2 (6 bases). CDR3 length: 17 amino acids. CDR1 and CDR2 (germline): MNHEY, SVGEGT. The V gene lost 2 bases and the J gene lost 2 bases, with 19 bases spanning the gap. The CDR3 reads CASSYPLTLAEPYEQYF. The CDR3 coding sequence is TGTGCCAGCAGTTACCCCCTGACTTTAGCGGAGCCCTACGAGCAGTACTTC.

Only a few counts were recorded for this clonotype. The chain is built from TRBV9 and TRBJ2-1, with TRBD2 identical over 12 bases. CDR3 length: 15 amino acids. Looked up from germline, CDR1 is SGDLS and CDR2 is YYNGEE. The V gene end was trimmed by 5 bases and the J gene end by 9 bases; junction bases not matched to a gene: 9. The CDR3 sequence is CASSTSSGRGGEQFF. The CDR3 region has the DNA TGTGCCAGCAGTACTTCTAGCGGGAGGGGGGGTGAGCAGTTCTTC.